This entry features one T cell receptor beta chain sequence. The time point was: baseline, week 1 (first vaccination visit). Noted treatment: pre-vaccination baseline after standard-of-care therapy. Some clones are missing from TCRdb's copy, which holds only in-frame ones; the method was immunoSEQ multiplex PCR. The sample includes about 98,000 clones, 70% to 90% of them seen just once. Trimming took 0 bases from V and 7 from J, leaving 11 bases between them. This CDR3 region has 14 residues. Looked up from germline, CDR1 is KGHSH and CDR2 is LQKENI. The sample comes from a study of a mutant IDH1 vaccine in newly diagnosed glioma.

The receptor comes from a woman between 50 and 59 years old with glioma. The genes are TRBV18 and TRBJ2-3; possible D gene TRBD1, 6 bases. This sample comprised PBMCs, obtained from a glioma patient treated with radiotherapy, temozolomide or both. Here the CDR3 DNA reads TGTGCCAGCTCACCACCGTCGGACAGACATACGCAGTATTTT. Translation: CASSPPSDRHTQYF.